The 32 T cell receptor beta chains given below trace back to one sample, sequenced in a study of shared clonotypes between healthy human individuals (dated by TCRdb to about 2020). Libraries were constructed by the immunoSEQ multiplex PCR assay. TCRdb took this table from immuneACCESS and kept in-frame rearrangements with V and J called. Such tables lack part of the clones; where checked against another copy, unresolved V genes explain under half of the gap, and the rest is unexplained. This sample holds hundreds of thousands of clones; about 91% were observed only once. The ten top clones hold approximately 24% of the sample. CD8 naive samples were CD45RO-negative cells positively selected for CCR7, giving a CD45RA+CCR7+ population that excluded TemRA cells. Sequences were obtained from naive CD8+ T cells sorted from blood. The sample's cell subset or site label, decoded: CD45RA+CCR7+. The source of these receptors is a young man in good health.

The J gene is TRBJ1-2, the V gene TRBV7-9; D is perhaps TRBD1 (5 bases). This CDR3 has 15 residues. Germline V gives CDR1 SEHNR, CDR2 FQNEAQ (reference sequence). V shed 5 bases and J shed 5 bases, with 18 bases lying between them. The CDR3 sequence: CASSRGTNIQYGYTF. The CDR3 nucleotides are TGTGCCAGCAGCCGGGGGACCAACATACAATATGGCTACACCTTC.

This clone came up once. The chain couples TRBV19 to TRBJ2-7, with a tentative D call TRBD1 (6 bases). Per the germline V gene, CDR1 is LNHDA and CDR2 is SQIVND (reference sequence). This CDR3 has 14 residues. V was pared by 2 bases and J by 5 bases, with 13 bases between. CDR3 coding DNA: TGTGCCAGTAGTATAAGACAGGACGGCCACGAGCAGTACTTC. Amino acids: CASSIRQDGHEQYF.

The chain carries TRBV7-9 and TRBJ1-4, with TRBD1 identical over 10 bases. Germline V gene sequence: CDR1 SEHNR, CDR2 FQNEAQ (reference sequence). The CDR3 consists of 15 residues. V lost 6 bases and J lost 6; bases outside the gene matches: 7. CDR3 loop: CASRSTGTGDEKLFF. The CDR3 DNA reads TGTGCCAGCAGATCGACCGGGACAGGGGATGAAAAACTGTTTTTT.

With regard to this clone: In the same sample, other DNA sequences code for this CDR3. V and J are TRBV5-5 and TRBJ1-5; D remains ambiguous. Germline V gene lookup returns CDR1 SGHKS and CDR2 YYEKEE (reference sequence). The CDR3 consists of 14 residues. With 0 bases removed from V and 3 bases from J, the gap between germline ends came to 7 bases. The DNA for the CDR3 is TGTGCCAGCAGCTTGGGAGGTTCCAATCAGCCCCAGCATTTT. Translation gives CASSLGGSNQPQHF. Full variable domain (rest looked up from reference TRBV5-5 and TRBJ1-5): DAGVTQSPTHLIKTRGQQVTLRCSPISGHKSVSWYQQVLGQGPQFIFQYYEKEERGRGNFPDRFSARQFPNYSSELNVNALLLGDSALYLCASSLGGSNQPQHFGDGTRLSIL.

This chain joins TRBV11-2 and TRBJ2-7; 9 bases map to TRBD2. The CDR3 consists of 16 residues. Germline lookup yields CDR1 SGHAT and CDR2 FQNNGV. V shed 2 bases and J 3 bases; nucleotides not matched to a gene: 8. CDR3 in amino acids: CASSLFWGSGSYEQYF. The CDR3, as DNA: TGTGCCAGCAGCTTATTTTGGGGTAGCGGGAGCTACGAGCAGTACTTC.

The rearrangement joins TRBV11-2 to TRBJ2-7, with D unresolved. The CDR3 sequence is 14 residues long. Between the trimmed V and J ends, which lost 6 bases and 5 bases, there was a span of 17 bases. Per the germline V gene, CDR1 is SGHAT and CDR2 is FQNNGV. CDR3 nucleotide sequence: TGTGCCAGCAGTGATATTCACAGACCCCACGAGCAGTACTTC. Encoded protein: CASSDIHRPHEQYF.

CDR3 coding DNA: TGTGCCTGGAGTACGGGATCGAGTATCCACGAGCAGTACTTC. This encodes CAWSTGSSIHEQYF. The V gene is TRBV30, the J gene TRBJ2-7; a possible D gene is TRBD2 (5 bases). The CDR3 has 14 residues. Per germline, CDR1 GTSNPN and CDR2 SVGIG (reference sequence). The V end was cut by 2 bases, the J end by 5 bases, with 16 bases between.

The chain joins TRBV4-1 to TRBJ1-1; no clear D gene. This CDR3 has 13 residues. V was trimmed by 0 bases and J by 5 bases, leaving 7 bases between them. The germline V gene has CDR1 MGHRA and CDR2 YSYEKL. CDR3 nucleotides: TGCGCCAGCAGCCAAGATTACGGGACTGAAGCTTTCTTT. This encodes CASSQDYGTEAFF.

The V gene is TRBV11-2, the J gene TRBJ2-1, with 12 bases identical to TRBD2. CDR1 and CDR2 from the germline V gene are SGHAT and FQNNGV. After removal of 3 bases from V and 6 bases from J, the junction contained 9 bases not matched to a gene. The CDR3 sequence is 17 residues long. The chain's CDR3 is CASSFLLASGRANEQFF. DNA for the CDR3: TGTGCCAGCAGCTTCCTCCTGGCTAGCGGGAGGGCCAATGAGCAGTTCTTC. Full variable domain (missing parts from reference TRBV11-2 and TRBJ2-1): EAGVAQSPRYKIIEKRQSVAFWCNPISGHATLYWYQQILGQGPKLLIQFQNNGVVDDSQLPKDRFSAERLKGVDSTLKIQPAKLEDSAVYLCASSFLLASGRANEQFFGPGTRLTVL.

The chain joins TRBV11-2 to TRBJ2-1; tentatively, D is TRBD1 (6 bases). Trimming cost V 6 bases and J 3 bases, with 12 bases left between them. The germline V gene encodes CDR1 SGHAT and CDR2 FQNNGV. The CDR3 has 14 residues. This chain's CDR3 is CASSQGIDYNEQFF. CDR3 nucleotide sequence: TGTGCCAGCAGTCAGGGGATTGACTACAATGAGCAGTTCTTC.

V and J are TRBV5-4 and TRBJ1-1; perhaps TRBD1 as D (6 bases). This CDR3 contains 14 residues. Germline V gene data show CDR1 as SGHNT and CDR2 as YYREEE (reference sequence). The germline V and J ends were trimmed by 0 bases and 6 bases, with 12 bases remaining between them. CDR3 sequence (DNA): TGTGCCAGCAGCTTGGATCTGGGGGGCCCTGAAGCTTTCTTT. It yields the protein CASSLDLGGPEAFF.

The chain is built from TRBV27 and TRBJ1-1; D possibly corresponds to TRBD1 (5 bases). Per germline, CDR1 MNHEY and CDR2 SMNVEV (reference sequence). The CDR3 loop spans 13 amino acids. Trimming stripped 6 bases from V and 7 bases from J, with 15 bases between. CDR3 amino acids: CASRSGSQDEAFF. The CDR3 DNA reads TGTGCCAGCAGGTCAGGGTCCCAGGATGAAGCTTTCTTT.

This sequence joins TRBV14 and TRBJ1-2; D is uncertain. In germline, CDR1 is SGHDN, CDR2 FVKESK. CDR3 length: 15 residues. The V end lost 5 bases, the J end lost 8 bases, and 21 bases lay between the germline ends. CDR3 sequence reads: CASSNLGGLPLGYTF. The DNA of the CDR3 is TGTGCCAGCAGCAACTTAGGAGGCCTTCCTCTCGGCTACACCTTC. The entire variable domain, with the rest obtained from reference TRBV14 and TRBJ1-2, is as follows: EAGVTQFPSHSVIEKGQTVTLRCDPISGHDNLYWYRRVMGKEIKFLLHFVKESKQDESGMPNNRFLAERTGGTYSTLKVQPAELEDSGVYFCASSNLGGLPLGYTFGSGTRLTVV.

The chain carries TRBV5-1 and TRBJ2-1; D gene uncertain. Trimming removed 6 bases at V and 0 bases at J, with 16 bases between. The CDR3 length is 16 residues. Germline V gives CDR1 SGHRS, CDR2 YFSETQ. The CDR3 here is CASKLDTSSSYNEQFF. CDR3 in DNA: TGCGCCAGCAAACTCGACACGTCGAGCTCCTACAATGAGCAGTTCTTC. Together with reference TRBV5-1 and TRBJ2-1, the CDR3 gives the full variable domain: KAGVTQTPRYLIKTRGQQVTLSCSPISGHRSVSWYQQTPGQGLQFLFEYFSETQRNKGNFPGRFSGRQFSNSRSEMNVSTLELGDSALYLCASKLDTSSSYNEQFFGPGTRLTVL.

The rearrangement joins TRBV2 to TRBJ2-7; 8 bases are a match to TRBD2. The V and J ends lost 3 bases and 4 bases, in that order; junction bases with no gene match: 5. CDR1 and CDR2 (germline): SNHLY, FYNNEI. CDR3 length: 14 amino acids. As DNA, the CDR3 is TGTGCCAGCAGTGATGGGACTAGTGAATACGAGCAGTACTTC. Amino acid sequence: CASSDGTSEYEQYF.

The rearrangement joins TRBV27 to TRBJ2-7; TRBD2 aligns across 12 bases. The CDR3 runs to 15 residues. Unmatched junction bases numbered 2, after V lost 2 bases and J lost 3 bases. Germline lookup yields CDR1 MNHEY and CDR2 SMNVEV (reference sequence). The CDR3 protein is CASSLTSGRNYEQYF. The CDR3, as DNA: TGTGCCAGCAGTTTAACTAGCGGGAGGAACTACGAGCAGTACTTC.

CDR3 sequence reads: CASSQDELNGYTF. CDR3 bases: TGCGCCAGCAGCCAAGACGAGTTAAATGGCTACACCTTC. The chain employs TRBV4-1 and TRBJ1-2; D is unresolved. The CDR3 totals 13 residues. Germline-derived CDR1 and CDR2 are MGHRA and YSYEKL. Trimming shortened V by 0 bases and J by 6 bases, and 8 bases separated the two germline ends.

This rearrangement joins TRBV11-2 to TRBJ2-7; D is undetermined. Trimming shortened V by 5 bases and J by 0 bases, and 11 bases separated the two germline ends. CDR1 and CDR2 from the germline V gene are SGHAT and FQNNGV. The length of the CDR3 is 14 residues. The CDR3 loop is CASSIGPSSYEQYF. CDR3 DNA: TGTGCCAGCAGCATTGGACCGAGCTCCTACGAGCAGTACTTC.

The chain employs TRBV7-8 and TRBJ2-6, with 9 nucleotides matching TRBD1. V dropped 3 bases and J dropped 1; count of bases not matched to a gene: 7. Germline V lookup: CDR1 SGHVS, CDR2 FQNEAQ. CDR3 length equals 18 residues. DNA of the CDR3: TGTGCCAGCAGCTTCCGGGACAGGGCCTTATCTGGGGCCAACGTCCTGACTTTC. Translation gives CASSFRDRALSGANVLTF.

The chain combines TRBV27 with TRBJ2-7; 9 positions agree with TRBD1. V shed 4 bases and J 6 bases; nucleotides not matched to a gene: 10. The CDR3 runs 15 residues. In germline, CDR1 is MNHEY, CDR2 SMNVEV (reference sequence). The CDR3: CASSYSGTGFREQYF. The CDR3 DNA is TGTGCCAGCAGTTACTCCGGGACAGGGTTCCGCGAGCAGTACTTC.

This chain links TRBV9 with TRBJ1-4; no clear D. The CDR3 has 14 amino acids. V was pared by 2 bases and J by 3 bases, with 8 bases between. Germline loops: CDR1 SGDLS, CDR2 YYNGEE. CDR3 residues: CASSVGDPNEKLFF. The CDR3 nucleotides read TGTGCCAGCAGCGTCGGGGATCCTAATGAAAAACTGTTTTTT. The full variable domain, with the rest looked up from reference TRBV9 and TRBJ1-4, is DSGVTQTPKHLITATGQRVTLRCSPRSGDLSVYWYQQSLDQGLQFLIQYYNGEERAKGNILERFSAQQFPDLHSELNLSSLELGDSALYFCASSVGDPNEKLFFGSGTQLSVL.

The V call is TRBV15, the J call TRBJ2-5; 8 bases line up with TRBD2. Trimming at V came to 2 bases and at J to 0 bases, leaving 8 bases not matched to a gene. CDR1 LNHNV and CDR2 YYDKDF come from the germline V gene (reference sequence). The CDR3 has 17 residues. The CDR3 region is CATSRRTSGKNQETQYF. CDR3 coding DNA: TGTGCCACCAGCAGACGAACTAGCGGAAAGAACCAAGAGACCCAGTACTTC.

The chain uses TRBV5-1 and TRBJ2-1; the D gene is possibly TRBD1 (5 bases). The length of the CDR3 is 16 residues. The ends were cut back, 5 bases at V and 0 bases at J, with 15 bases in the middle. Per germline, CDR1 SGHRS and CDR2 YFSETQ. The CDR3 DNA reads TGCGCCAGCAGTCCCCAGGGAACTCTCTCCTACAATGAGCAGTTCTTC. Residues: CASSPQGTLSYNEQFF. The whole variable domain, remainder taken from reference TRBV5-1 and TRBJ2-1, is KAGVTQTPRYLIKTRGQQVTLSCSPISGHRSVSWYQQTPGQGLQFLFEYFSETQRNKGNFPGRFSGRQFSNSRSEMNVSTLELGDSALYLCASSPQGTLSYNEQFFGPGTRLTVL.

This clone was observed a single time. CDR3 loop: CASTPGSNEQFF. The DNA for the CDR3 is TGTGCCAGCACCCCGGGGTCGAATGAGCAGTTCTTC. V gene TRBV28 combines with J gene TRBJ2-1, with D maybe TRBD2 (5 bases). The CDR3 spans 12 residues. The V end lost 7 bases, the J end lost 7 bases, and 11 bases lay between the germline ends. CDR1 is MDHEN, CDR2 SYDVKM, per germline.

The chain's CDR3 is CASSPLRRNTEAFF. CDR3 nucleotides: TGTGCCAGCAGCCCCTTAAGACGGAACACTGAAGCTTTCTTT. This chain uses TRBV27 with TRBJ1-1; unclear D gene. Germline V gives CDR1 MNHEY, CDR2 SMNVEV (reference sequence). Trimming removed 6 bases at V and 1 base at J, with 12 bases between. The CDR3 has 14 residues.

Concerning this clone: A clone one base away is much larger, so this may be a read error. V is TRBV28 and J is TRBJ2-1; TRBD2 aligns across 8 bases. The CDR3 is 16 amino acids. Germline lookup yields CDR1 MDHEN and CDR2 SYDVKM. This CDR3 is CDSQTSWTSLLNEQFF. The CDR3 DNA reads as TGTGACAGCCAAACCTCTTGGACTAGCCTTTTGAATGAGCAGTTCTTC.

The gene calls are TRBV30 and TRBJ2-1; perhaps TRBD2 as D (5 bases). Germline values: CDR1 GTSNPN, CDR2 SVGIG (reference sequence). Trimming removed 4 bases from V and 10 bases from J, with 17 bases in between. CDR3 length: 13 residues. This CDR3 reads CAWTNAGLKEQFF. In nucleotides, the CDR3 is TGTGCCTGGACGAACGCCGGACTGAAAGAGCAGTTCTTC.

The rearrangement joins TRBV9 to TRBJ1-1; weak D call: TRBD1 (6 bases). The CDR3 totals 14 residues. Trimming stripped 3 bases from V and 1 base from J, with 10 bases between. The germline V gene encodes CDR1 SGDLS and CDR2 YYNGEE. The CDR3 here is CASSAGTRNTEAFF. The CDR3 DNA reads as TGTGCCAGCAGCGCCGGGACAAGGAACACTGAAGCTTTCTTT.

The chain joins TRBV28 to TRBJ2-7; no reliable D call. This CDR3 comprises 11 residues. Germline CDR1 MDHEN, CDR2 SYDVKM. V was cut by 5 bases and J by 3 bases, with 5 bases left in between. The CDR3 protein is CASSRYYEQYF. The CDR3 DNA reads TGTGCCAGCAGTAGGTACTACGAGCAGTACTTC.

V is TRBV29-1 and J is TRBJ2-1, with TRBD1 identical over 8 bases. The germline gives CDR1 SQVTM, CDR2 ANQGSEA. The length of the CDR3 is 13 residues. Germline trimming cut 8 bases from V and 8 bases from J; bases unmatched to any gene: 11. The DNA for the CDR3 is TGCAGCCTCGGGACAGGTAGGATCCATGAGCAGTTCTTC. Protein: CSLGTGRIHEQFF.

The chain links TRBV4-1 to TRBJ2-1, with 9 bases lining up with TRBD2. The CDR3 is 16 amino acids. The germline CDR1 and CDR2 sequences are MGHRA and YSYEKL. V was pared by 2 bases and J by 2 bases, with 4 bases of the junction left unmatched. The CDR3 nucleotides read TGCGCCAGCAGCCAAATAGCGGGAGCGGCCTACAATGAGCAGTTCTTC. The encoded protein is CASSQIAGAAYNEQFF.

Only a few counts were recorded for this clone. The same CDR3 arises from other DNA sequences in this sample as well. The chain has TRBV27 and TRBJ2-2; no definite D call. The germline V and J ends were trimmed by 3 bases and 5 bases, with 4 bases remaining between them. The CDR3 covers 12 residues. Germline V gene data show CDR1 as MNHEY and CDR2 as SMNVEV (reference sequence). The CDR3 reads CASSLTTGELFF. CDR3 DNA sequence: TGTGCCAGCAGTTTGACGACCGGGGAGCTGTTTTTT.